The 8 T cell receptor beta chains in this list originate from one sample, sequenced in a study of Ad26.COV2.S vaccination and SARS-CoV-2 variants. Sequencing was performed with immunoSEQ multiplex PCR; in TCRdb, only in-frame clones are kept and a portion is missing. The sample lists about 350,000 clones; about 91% were seen once. This material consisted of peripheral blood, taken after recovery from COVID-19. All receptors derive from a human donor who had recovered from COVID-19.

This clone has just one count. The chain carries TRBV5-6 and TRBJ2-4, with TRBD2 matching 9 bases. This CDR3 is 17 amino acids long. J was trimmed by 0 bases and V by 4 bases; bases with no gene match: 8. Germline V CDR1 and CDR2: SGHDT, YYEEEE. For the CDR3, the DNA is TGTGCCAGCAGCATTAGCGGGGGCCTGATAGCCAAAAACATTCAGTACTTC. Its protein product is CASSISGGLIAKNIQYF.

The chain is built from TRBV12-3 or TRBV12-4 and TRBJ1-1, with 7 nucleotides matching TRBD1. V shed 6 bases, J shed 5 bases, and the junction held 6 bases outside the gene matches. The CDR3 runs to 13 residues. CDR3 bases: TGTGCCAGCAGCCCAGGGGGGCCAACTGAAGCTTTCTTT. Translated, it gives CASSPGGPTEAFF.

This chain uses TRBV11-2 with TRBJ2-7, with D possibly matching TRBD1 (6 bases). The CDR3 covers 13 residues. Germline V lookup: CDR1 SGHAT, CDR2 FQNNGV. The V end was cut by 5 bases, the J end by 3 bases, with 11 bases between. In nucleotides, the CDR3 is TGTGCCAGCAGCCTGGACAGCCTCTACGAGCAGTACTTC. Translation: CASSLDSLYEQYF.

The chain carries TRBV2 and TRBJ1-3; D remains ambiguous. CDR3 length: 14 amino acids. Germline-derived CDR1 and CDR2 are SNHLY and FYNNEI. V was clipped by 5 bases and J by 0 bases, with 8 bases between them. CDR3 DNA sequence: TGTGCCAGCAGTAAAACTAACTCTGGAAACACCATATATTTT. This encodes CASSKTNSGNTIYF.

The chain combines TRBV6-5 with TRBJ2-7; no definite D call. Germline values: CDR1 MNHEY, CDR2 SVGAGI. Trimming removed 2 bases at V and 4 bases at J, with 15 bases between. This CDR3 contains 15 residues. CDR3 coding DNA: TGTGCCAGCAGTTACGTCGGGCAGTACGGTTACGAGCAGTACTTC. As protein: CASSYVGQYGYEQYF.

The chain combines TRBV7-9 with TRBJ1-2; 7 bases fit TRBD1. J gave up 8 bases and V 5 bases, and 11 bases lay outside the gene matches. This CDR3 has 14 residues. Germline lookup yields CDR1 SEHNR and CDR2 FQNEAQ (reference sequence). The CDR3 loop is CASSLRDSWMGYTF. In DNA form, the CDR3 reads TGTGCCAGCAGCCTGCGGGACAGCTGGATGGGCTACACCTTC.

The chain combines TRBV9 with TRBJ2-5; 11 bases align to TRBD2. The CDR3 has 18 residues. Looked up from germline, CDR1 is SGDLS and CDR2 is YYNGEE. V trimming: 4 bases; J trimming: 3 bases; junction bases outside the gene matches: 14. The CDR3 loop is CASSLAGGLDPVKETQYF. The CDR3 DNA sequence: TGTGCCAGCAGCTTAGCGGGGGGGCTCGACCCCGTAAAAGAGACCCAGTACTTC. Using reference TRBV9 and TRBJ2-5 for the parts outside the CDR3, the full variable domain is DSGVTQTPKHLITATGQRVTLRCSPRSGDLSVYWYQQSLDQGLQFLIQYYNGEERAKGNILERFSAQQFPDLHSELNLSSLELGDSALYFCASSLAGGLDPVKETQYFGPGTRLLVL.

This chain links TRBV2 with TRBJ1-3; D is ambiguous. The germline V gene encodes CDR1 SNHLY and CDR2 FYNNEI. CDR3 size: 11 residues. V gave up 7 bases and J gave up 4 bases, with 5 bases separating them. The CDR3 protein is CASNGGNTIYF. The CDR3 nucleotides are TGTGCCAGCAATGGGGGAAACACCATATATTTT.